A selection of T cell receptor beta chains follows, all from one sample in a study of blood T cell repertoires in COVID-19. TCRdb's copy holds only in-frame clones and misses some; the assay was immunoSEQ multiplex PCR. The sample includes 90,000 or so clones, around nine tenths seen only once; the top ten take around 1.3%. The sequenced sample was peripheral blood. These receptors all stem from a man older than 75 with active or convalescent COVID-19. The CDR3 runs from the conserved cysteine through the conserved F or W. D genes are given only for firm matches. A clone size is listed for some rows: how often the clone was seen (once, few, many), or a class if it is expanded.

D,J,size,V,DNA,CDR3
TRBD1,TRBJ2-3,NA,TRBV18,TGTGCCAGCTCACGGGACAGGGGTCCTCCAAGCACAGATACGCAGTATTTT,CASSRDRGPPSTDTQYF
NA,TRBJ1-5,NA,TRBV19,TGTGCCAGTAGTACCGTCCCTTCGACAGGCCGCTCCCATTTT,CASSTVPSTGRSHF
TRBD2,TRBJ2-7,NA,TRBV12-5,TGTGCTAGTGGCCAGTGGGGACTAGGATCCTACGAGCAGTACTTC,CASGQWGLGSYEQYF
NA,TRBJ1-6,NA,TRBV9,TGTGCCAGCAGCCGCCGCGGGGGCCACTATAATTCACCCCTCCACTTT,CASSRRGGHYNSPLHF
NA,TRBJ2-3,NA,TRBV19,TGTGCCAGTAGTATGCTAGTCGGACAAAACCAGGATACGCAGTATTTT,CASSMLVGQNQDTQYF
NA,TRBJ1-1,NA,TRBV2,TGTGCCAGCAGCCACTACGCGGACACTGAAGCTTTCTTT,CASSHYADTEAFF
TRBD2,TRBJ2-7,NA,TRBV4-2,TGTGCCAGCAGCCGGGACGCGGGGAGGGCCATTTACGAGCAGTACTTC,CASSRDAGRAIYEQYF
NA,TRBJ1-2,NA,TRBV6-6,TGTGCCAGCAGTTACCCGTCTGAGGGCTACACCTTC,CASSYPSEGYTF
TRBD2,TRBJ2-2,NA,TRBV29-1,TGCAGCGTTTCGGGGGCGGGAGGGAACACCGGGGAGCTGTTTTTT,CSVSGAGGNTGELFF
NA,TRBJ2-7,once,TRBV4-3,TGCGCCAGCAGCCAAGATCCACGCGGGGGCTTCTACGAGCAGTACTTC,CASSQDPRGGFYEQYF
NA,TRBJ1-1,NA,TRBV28,TGTGCCAGCAGTTTCAGGGTGAGTGAAGCTTTCTTT,CASSFRVSEAFF
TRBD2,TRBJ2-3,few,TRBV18,TGTGCCAGCTCACTTCTAGCGGGAGCTGGAGATACGCAGTATTTT,CASSLLAGAGDTQYF
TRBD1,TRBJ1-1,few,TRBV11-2,TGTGCCAGCAGCGGACAGACAGGGTTCACTGAAGCTTTCTTT,CASSGQTGFTEAFF
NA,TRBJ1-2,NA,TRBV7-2,TGTGCCAGCAGCTCAGGGTACTATGGCTACACCTTC,CASSSGYYGYTF
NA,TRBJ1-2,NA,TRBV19,TGTGCCAGTACCATAGGGACACACTATGGCTACACCTTC,CASTIGTHYGYTF